Listed here are 15 T cell receptor beta chains from one sample, sequenced in a study of Siglec-9 on CD8 T cells in melanoma. Measured with immunoSEQ multiplex PCR; TCRdb has only the in-frame clones, and not every one. Of approximately 39,000 clones listed, 80% to 85% are singletons. Sequenced: Siglec-9- CD8+ T cells sorted from blood. The receptors here all came from a human donor in good health.

Comments on this clone: This sample also contains other DNA sequences that code for the same CDR3. The V call is TRBV6-1, the J call TRBJ2-7; D is unresolved. The germline V gene encodes CDR1 MNHNS and CDR2 SASEGT. V gave up 3 bases and J gave up 0 bases, with 6 bases separating them. CDR3 length equals 13 residues. The CDR3 DNA reads as TGTGCCAGCAGTGACAGAAACTCCTACGAGCAGTACTTC. It yields the protein CASSDRNSYEQYF.

The DNA of the CDR3 is TGTGCCAGCAGCAACCGGGACTCCTTCATCAATGAGCAGTTCTTC. Its translation is CASSNRDSFINEQFF. This chain connects TRBV5-4 to TRBJ2-1; a weak D match, TRBD2 (6 bases). Trimming shortened V by 4 bases and J by 6 bases, and 17 bases separated the two germline ends. The CDR3 length is 15 residues. Germline V gene lookup returns CDR1 SGHNT and CDR2 YYREEE (reference sequence).

This clone has a single count. The V and J genes are TRBV28 and TRBJ2-2; TRBD1 aligns across 7 bases. The CDR3 has 15 amino acids. J was trimmed by 6 bases and V by 3 bases; bases with no gene match: 7. Looked up from germline, CDR1 is MDHEN and CDR2 is SYDVKM. The CDR3, as DNA: TGTGCCAGCAGTTTTGGACAGGAACCCGCCGGGGAGCTGTTTTTT. Encoded protein: CASSFGQEPAGELFF.

This clone turned up a few times. The chain has TRBV4-1 and TRBJ1-5; no clear D gene. This CDR3 is built from 15 residues. The germline CDR1 and CDR2 sequences are MGHRA and YSYEKL. Deletions cut 1 base from V and 6 bases from J, with 13 bases between. The CDR3 region has the DNA TGCGCCAGCAGCCAAGCCCCCACGGGTAGTCAGCCCCAGCATTTT. Translated: CASSQAPTGSQPQHF.

This chain joins TRBV10-2 and TRBJ2-7; D is ambiguous. CDR1 and CDR2 (germline): WSHSY, SAAADI. The CDR3 is 13 residues long. Trimming left V 5 bases short and J 0 bases short, with 8 bases between. The CDR3 DNA follows: TGCGCCAGCAGTCCATACCCCTCCTACGAGCAGTACTTC. Its translation is CASSPYPSYEQYF.

This chain connects TRBV4-1 to TRBJ2-1; 9 nucleotides align to TRBD2. CDR1 and CDR2 (germline): MGHRA, YSYEKL. The CDR3 is made up of 16 amino acids. V lost 7 bases, J lost 1 base, and 8 bases stayed unmatched. CDR3 in amino acids: CASTRKAGGSYNEQFF. CDR3 nucleotide sequence: TGCGCCAGCACTCGGAAGGCGGGGGGGTCCTACAATGAGCAGTTCTTC.

The V call is TRBV5-8, the J call TRBJ2-3; a weak D match, TRBD2 (6 bases). V dropped 3 bases and J dropped 0 bases, with 11 bases sitting between them. Germline V gene sequence: CDR1 SGHTS, CDR2 YDEGEE. The CDR3 spans 15 residues. The CDR3 DNA sequence: TGTGCCAGCAGCTCCGGGACTCATAGCACAGATACGCAGTATTTT. This sequence encodes CASSSGTHSTDTQYF.

This rearrangement joins TRBV7-3 to TRBJ2-1, with TRBD2 matching over 7 bases. The CDR3 contains 13 residues. In germline, CDR1 is SGHTA, CDR2 FQGTGA. V dropped 2 bases and J dropped 6; count of bases not matched to a gene: 1. The CDR3 sequence is CASSLSGGNEQFF. Here the CDR3 DNA reads TGTGCCAGCAGCTTATCGGGGGGCAATGAGCAGTTCTTC.

The chain uses TRBV9 and TRBJ2-1; 10 bases agree with TRBD2. The CDR3 consists of 16 residues. V lost 3 bases and J lost 4; bases outside the gene matches: 7. Germline assignment: CDR1 SGDLS and CDR2 YYNGEE. CDR3 nucleotides: TGTGCCAGCAGCGGTCCTAGCGGGGGAGCTTACAATGAGCAGTTCTTC. Residues: CASSGPSGGAYNEQFF.

V gene TRBV29-1 combines with J gene TRBJ2-7; 7 bases are shared with TRBD1. In germline, CDR1 is SQVTM, CDR2 ANQGSEA. The CDR3 length is 15 residues. V shed 0 bases, J shed 0 bases, and the junction held 5 bases outside the gene matches. The CDR3 spells CSVEEGTVSSYEQYF. The CDR3 DNA is TGCAGCGTTGAAGAAGGGACAGTGAGCTCCTACGAGCAGTACTTC.

V usage is TRBV4-2 and J usage is TRBJ2-1; 8 bases fit TRBD2. V dropped 0 bases and J dropped 0; count of bases not matched to a gene: 4. Per germline, CDR1 LGHNA and CDR2 YNFKEQ. The CDR3 runs to 17 residues. The CDR3 is CASSQDLAGGSYNEQFF. The CDR3 DNA sequence: TGTGCCAGCAGCCAAGATCTGGCGGGGGGCTCCTACAATGAGCAGTTCTTC.

This chain uses TRBV13 with TRBJ2-1; 12 positions agree with TRBD2. This CDR3 is built from 16 residues. The junction had 10 bases not matched to a gene; V was cut back by 6 bases and J by 7 bases. The germline gives CDR1 PRHDT, CDR2 FYEKMQ (reference sequence). DNA for the CDR3: TGTGCCAGCAGTCTCCCGGGACTAGCGGGCGAAAATGAGCAGTTCTTC. As protein: CASSLPGLAGENEQFF. Based on the CDR3 plus reference TRBV13 and TRBJ2-1, the full variable domain is AAGVIQSPRHLIKEKRETATLKCYPIPRHDTVYWYQQGPGQDPQFLISFYEKMQSDKGSIPDRFSAQQFSDYHSELNMSSLELGDSALYFCASSLPGLAGENEQFFGPGTRLTVL.

The rearrangement uses TRBV13 and TRBJ2-1, with 7 bases lining up with TRBD2. Trimming at V came to 0 bases and at J to 4 bases, leaving 12 bases not matched to a gene. This CDR3 is built from 18 residues. The germline CDR1 and CDR2 sequences are PRHDT and FYEKMQ (reference sequence). The CDR3 sequence is CASSLGALSGPLYNEQFF. CDR3 bases: TGTGCCAGCAGCTTAGGGGCGCTTAGCGGGCCCTTATACAATGAGCAGTTCTTC.

A single count supports this clone. The gene calls are TRBV29-1 and TRBJ1-4; 7 bases align to TRBD1. The ends lost 4 bases at V and 5 bases at J; junction bases unmatched: 4. Germline V gene sequence: CDR1 SQVTM, CDR2 ANQGSEA. This CDR3 is built from 13 residues. The CDR3 reads CSVGGGTNEKLFF. The CDR3, as DNA: TGCAGCGTTGGAGGGGGCACGAATGAAAAACTGTTTTTT. Full variable domain (missing parts from reference TRBV29-1 and TRBJ1-4): SAVISQKPSRDICQRGTSLTIQCQVDSQVTMMFWYRQQPGQSLTLIATANQGSEATYESGFVIDKFPISRPNLTFSTLTVSNMSPEDSSIYLCSVGGGTNEKLFFGSGTQLSVL.

V and J are TRBV6-1 and TRBJ1-2; D gene unclear. Trimming left V 1 base short and J 4 bases short, with 7 bases between. Germline values: CDR1 MNHNS, CDR2 SASEGT. This CDR3 is 13 amino acids long. The CDR3 region has the DNA TGTGCCAGCAGTGAAGAGGATATCTATGGCTACACCTTC. Amino acids: CASSEEDIYGYTF.